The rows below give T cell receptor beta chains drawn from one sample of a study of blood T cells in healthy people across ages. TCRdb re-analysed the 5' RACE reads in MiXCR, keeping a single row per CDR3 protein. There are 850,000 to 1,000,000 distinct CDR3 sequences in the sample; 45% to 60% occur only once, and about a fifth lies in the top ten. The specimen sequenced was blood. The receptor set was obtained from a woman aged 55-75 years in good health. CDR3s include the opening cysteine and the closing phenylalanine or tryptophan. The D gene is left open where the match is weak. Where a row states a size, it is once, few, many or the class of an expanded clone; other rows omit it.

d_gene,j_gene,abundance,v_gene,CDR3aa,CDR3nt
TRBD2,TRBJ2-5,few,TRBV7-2,CASSSLKLAVETQYF,TGTGCCAGCAGCTCCCTGAAACTAGCGGTAGAGACCCAGTACTTC
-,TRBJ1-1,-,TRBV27,CASSPTGSWGNTEAFF,TGTGCCAGCAGTCCGACCGGGTCATGGGGGAACACTGAAGCTTTCTTT
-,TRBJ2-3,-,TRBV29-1,CSVEDAGVGTDTQYF,TGCAGCGTTGAAGACGCAGGGGTAGGCACAGATACGCAGTATTTT
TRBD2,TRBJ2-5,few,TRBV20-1,CSVLADQETQYF,TGCAGTGTACTAGCGGATCAAGAGACCCAGTACTTC
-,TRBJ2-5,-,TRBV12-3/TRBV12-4,CASSFSYGGRGETQYF,TGTGCCAGCAGTTTCTCTTACGGGGGGCGAGGGGAGACCCAGTACTTC
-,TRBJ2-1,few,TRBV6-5,CASSISTGLGEQFF,TGTGCCAGCAGTATTTCTACAGGGCTTGGTGAGCAGTTCTTC
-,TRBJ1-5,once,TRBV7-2,CASSLTQGNNQPQHF,TGTGCCAGCAGCTTAACACAGGGTAATAATCAGCCCCAGCATTTT
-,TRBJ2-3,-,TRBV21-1,CASSGHLGALIRGGTDTQYF,TGTGCCAGCAGCGGTCATCTAGGGGCTTTAATCAGGGGGGGCACAGATACGCAGTATTTT
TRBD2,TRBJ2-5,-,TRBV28,CASSNMGLAGQETQYF,TGTGCCAGCAGCAACATGGGGCTAGCGGGCCAAGAGACCCAGTACTTC
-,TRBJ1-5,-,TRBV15,CATSRDLGLEPQHF,TGTGCCACCAGCAGAGATCTCGGTCTGGAGCCCCAGCATTTT
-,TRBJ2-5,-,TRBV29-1,CSVARGAETQYF,TGCAGCGTTGCCAGGGGCGCAGAGACCCAGTACTTC
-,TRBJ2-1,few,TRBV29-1,CSVGAGVGNEQFF,TGCAGCGTGGGGGCGGGAGTCGGCAATGAGCAGTTCTTC